A single sample is the source of the 14 T cell receptor beta chains below, sequenced in a study of T cell responses to AZD1222 COVID-19 vaccine. Measured with immunoSEQ multiplex PCR; TCRdb has only the in-frame clones, and not every one. The repertoire consists of over 150,000 clones, with around 90% occurring once and the leading ten covering 9.5% to 13%. The sample in question was peripheral blood, obtained 28 days after the second AZD1222 dose. All receptors come from an adult who received the AZD1222 COVID-19 vaccine.

The V gene is TRBV5-1, the J gene TRBJ1-1; D may be TRBD1 (5 bases). CDR1 and CDR2 from the germline V gene are SGHRS and YFSETQ. Deletions cut 1 base from V and 5 bases from J, with 15 bases between. The CDR3 is 15 amino acids. The CDR3 spells CASSLTGGRETEAFF. CDR3 nucleotide sequence: TGCGCCAGCAGCTTGACAGGAGGAAGAGAGACTGAAGCTTTCTTT.

The V and J genes are TRBV28 and TRBJ2-2, with TRBD2 as a possible D gene (5 bases). The CDR3 loop spans 15 amino acids. Germline V lookup: CDR1 MDHEN, CDR2 SYDVKM. The ends were cut back, 6 bases at V and 8 bases at J, with 19 bases in the middle. CDR3: CASRNLLEGSGELFF. The CDR3 nucleotides are TGTGCCAGCAGGAATCTCTTAGAAGGGAGTGGGGAGCTGTTTTTT.

The rearrangement joins TRBV3-1 (or the pseudogene TRBV3-2) to TRBJ1-1; possibly TRBD1 for D (6 bases). The V end lost 6 bases, the J end lost 2 bases, and 10 bases lay between the germline ends. CDR1 and CDR2 (germline): LGHDT, YNNKEL (reference sequence). The CDR3 covers 13 residues. CDR3 sequence reads: CASRQGLNTEAFF. CDR3 nucleotides: TGTGCCAGCAGACAGGGCCTAAACACTGAAGCTTTCTTT.

The chain couples TRBV19 to TRBJ1-2, with 12 bases lining up with TRBD1. Trimming took 6 bases from V and 12 from J; bases not matched to a gene: 8. The CDR3 covers 13 residues. Per the germline V gene, CDR1 is LNHDA and CDR2 is SQIVND (reference sequence). CDR3 sequence: CASSWDRGLGHTF. CDR3 bases: TGTGCCAGTAGCTGGGACAGGGGGCTCGGCCACACCTTC. Based on the CDR3 plus reference TRBV19 and TRBJ1-2, the full variable domain is DGGITQSPKYLFRKEGQNVTLSCEQNLNHDAMYWYRQDPGQGLRLIYYSQIVNDFQKGDIAEGYSVSREKKESFPLTVTSAQKNPTAFYLCASSWDRGLGHTFGSGTRLTVV.

The chain joins TRBV6-5 to TRBJ1-4; D is undetermined. Germline assignment: CDR1 MNHEY and CDR2 SVGAGI. This CDR3 is 15 amino acids long. Trimming took 6 bases from V and 12 from J, leaving 23 bases between them. In DNA form, the CDR3 reads TGTGCCAGCAGAGACGGGAGTAACAGTAAAGAGGAACTGTTTTTT. This translates into CASRDGSNSKEELFF.

This rearrangement joins TRBV30 to TRBJ2-4, with a weak D call TRBD1 (5 bases). Germline V gene sequence: CDR1 GTSNPN, CDR2 SVGIG (reference sequence). The CDR3 covers 13 residues. The V end lost 2 bases, the J end lost 9 bases, and 14 bases lay between the germline ends. This CDR3 is CAWSRQGVPIQYF. In DNA, the CDR3 is TGTGCCTGGAGTCGGCAGGGCGTGCCCATTCAGTACTTC.

The sample holds a few counts of this clone. The chain is built from TRBV27 and TRBJ1-2; TRBD1 matches 12 bases. V was clipped by 1 base and J by 7 bases; unmatched bases: 4. The CDR3 totals 15 residues. The germline gives CDR1 MNHEY, CDR2 SMNVEV (reference sequence). The CDR3 protein is CASSLLGTGGRGYTF. The CDR3 DNA reads TGTGCCAGCAGTTTATTGGGGACAGGGGGCCGTGGCTACACCTTC.

J is TRBJ2-3 and V is TRBV29-1; TRBD2 matches 8 bases. J was trimmed by 4 bases and V by 6 bases; bases with no gene match: 12. In germline, CDR1 is SQVTM, CDR2 ANQGSEA. The CDR3 loop spans 15 amino acids. The chain's CDR3 is CSVVPGLVRADTQYF. CDR3 DNA sequence: TGCAGCGTCGTCCCGGGACTAGTTCGGGCAGATACGCAGTATTTT.

This chain connects TRBV10-3 to TRBJ2-7; 8 bases line up with TRBD1. J lost 0 bases, V lost 0 bases, and 7 bases had no gene match. There are 17 residues in the CDR3. Germline V gene lookup returns CDR1 ENHRY and CDR2 SYGVKD. CDR3 sequence (DNA): TGTGCCATCAGTGAGTCGGGGACAGGCCGAGGCTCCTACGAGCAGTACTTC. It encodes CAISESGTGRGSYEQYF.

This clone was picked up one time. One junction end does not reproduce the germline sequence, and a read error may be involved. The V and J genes are TRBV27 and TRBJ2-7; no clear D gene. The CDR3 is 11 amino acids. The germline gives CDR1 MNHEY, CDR2 SMNVEV (reference sequence). In nucleotides, the CDR3 is TGTGCCAGCAGTTTAGCGGCGGCGCTGAACTTC. The encoded protein is CASSLAAALNF.

A note on this clone: The sample has other DNA sequences that encode this CDR3 too. This rearrangement joins TRBV5-1 to TRBJ2-5; TRBD2 aligns across 8 bases. The trim removed 0 bases at V and 5 bases at J, leaving 0 bases unmatched. This CDR3 contains 13 residues. Germline V gene data show CDR1 as SGHRS and CDR2 as YFSETQ. The CDR3 protein is CASSLGGGETQYF. CDR3 DNA sequence: TGCGCCAGCAGCTTGGGCGGGGGGGAGACCCAGTACTTC.

The chain recombines TRBV6-2 or TRBV6-3 with TRBJ2-4; 8 positions agree with TRBD2. Germline lookup yields CDR1 MNHEY and CDR2 SVGEGT. There are 15 residues in the CDR3. V gave up 1 base and J gave up 4 bases; unmatched junction bases: 3. Written as DNA, the CDR3 is TGTGCCAGCAGTTACTGGCGGGGGGCGAAAAACATTCAGTACTTC. This translates into CASSYWRGAKNIQYF.

The chain links TRBV11-2 to TRBJ2-7; possibly TRBD1 or TRBD2 for D (5 bases each). V gave up 5 bases and J gave up 2 bases, with 13 bases separating them. Germline V gives CDR1 SGHAT, CDR2 FQNNGV. This CDR3 has 14 residues. The CDR3 loop reads CASSAAGTAYEQYF. CDR3 nucleotide sequence: TGTGCCAGCAGCGCAGCCGGGACGGCCTACGAGCAGTACTTC.

The V and J genes are TRBV15 and TRBJ1-4; D is possibly TRBD1 (5 bases). Germline lookup yields CDR1 LNHNV and CDR2 YYDKDF (reference sequence). The CDR3 totals 13 residues. V was pared by 8 bases and J by 5 bases, with 12 bases between. CDR3 bases: TGTGCCACCCTAAGGGGCCCGAATGAAAAACTGTTTTTT. This encodes CATLRGPNEKLFF.